Listed below are T cell receptor beta chains from one sample, sequenced in a study of CD8 T cells in Susac syndrome. TCRdb re-analysed the immunoSEQ multiplex PCR reads in MiXCR, keeping a single row per CDR3 protein. The sample shows about 150,000 distinct CDR3 sequences, 80% to 95% of them seen only once. Material: CD4+ T cells from PBMCs. The receptors stem from a human donor with multiple sclerosis. Both conserved end residues are part of each CDR3. The order of the fields is J gene, D gene, V gene, clone size, CDR3 DNA, CDR3 protein. D genes are given only for firm matches. Not all rows give a size; the values are once, few, many and, for expanded clones, a class.

j_gene: TRBJ2-7; d_gene: -; v_gene: TRBV24-1; abundance: -; CDR3nt: TGTGCCACCAGTGACCGGGTGGGCTACGAGCAGTACTTC; CDR3aa: CATSDRVGYEQYF
j_gene: TRBJ1-2; d_gene: -; v_gene: TRBV5-1; abundance: -; CDR3nt: TGCGCCAGCAGCTTCTTACCCGGGGCAAGCTATGGCTACACCTTC; CDR3aa: CASSFLPGASYGYTF
j_gene: TRBJ2-5; d_gene: -; v_gene: TRBV9; abundance: -; CDR3nt: TGTGCCAGCAGCGTTACAGAAGAGACCCAGTACTTC; CDR3aa: CASSVTEETQYF
j_gene: TRBJ2-2; d_gene: TRBD2; v_gene: TRBV5-1; abundance: -; CDR3nt: TGCGCCAGCAGCCCCGGGACTAGTGAGACCGGGGAGCTGTTTTTT; CDR3aa: CASSPGTSETGELFF
j_gene: TRBJ2-5; d_gene: -; v_gene: TRBV6-5; abundance: few; CDR3nt: TGTGCCAGCAGTTACTCGAAGGGTAGGGAGACCCAGTACTTC; CDR3aa: CASSYSKGRETQYF
j_gene: TRBJ2-1; d_gene: TRBD1; v_gene: TRBV11-3; abundance: -; CDR3nt: TGTGCCAGCAGCTTGGGGATGGGTCGGGACAGGGGATACAATGAGCAGTTCTTC; CDR3aa: CASSLGMGRDRGYNEQFF
j_gene: TRBJ1-2; d_gene: -; v_gene: TRBV9; abundance: -; CDR3nt: TGTGCCAGCAGCGTAATGGAGGGTTCCTATGGCTACACCTTC; CDR3aa: CASSVMEGSYGYTF
j_gene: TRBJ2-2; d_gene: -; v_gene: TRBV7-2; abundance: -; CDR3nt: TGTGCCAGCAGCTTAGCGCGAGACACCGGGGAGCTGTTTTTT; CDR3aa: CASSLARDTGELFF
j_gene: TRBJ2-3; d_gene: TRBD2; v_gene: TRBV12-3/TRBV12-4; abundance: -; CDR3nt: TGTGCCAGCAGTACAACAACTAGCGGAGATACGCAGTATTTT; CDR3aa: CASSTTTSGDTQYF
j_gene: TRBJ1-2; d_gene: -; v_gene: TRBV12-3/TRBV12-4; abundance: -; CDR3nt: TGTGCCAGCAGTTTAGGACCTAATGGCTACACCTTC; CDR3aa: CASSLGPNGYTF
j_gene: TRBJ1-6; d_gene: -; v_gene: TRBV3-1; abundance: -; CDR3nt: TGTGCCAGCAGCCAAGATTGGCAGGGTTTAACACCCCTCCACTTT; CDR3aa: CASSQDWQGLTPLHF
j_gene: TRBJ1-1; d_gene: -; v_gene: TRBV14; abundance: -; CDR3nt: TGTGCCAGCAGCCTTACGACAGGGAACACTGAAGCTTTCTTT; CDR3aa: CASSLTTGNTEAFF
j_gene: TRBJ2-7; d_gene: -; v_gene: TRBV10-2; abundance: -; CDR3nt: TGCGCCAGCAGGGCCCAGGGGGAGGCGTCTTACGAGCAGTACTTC; CDR3aa: CASRAQGEASYEQYF
j_gene: TRBJ2-3; d_gene: -; v_gene: TRBV5-6; abundance: -; CDR3nt: TGTGCCAGCAGCCCGGCCCAGTATTTT; CDR3aa: CASSPAQYF
j_gene: TRBJ2-1; d_gene: TRBD1; v_gene: TRBV13; abundance: -; CDR3nt: TGTGCCAGCTCGGTGGGACAGGGGATCAATGAGCAGTTCTTC; CDR3aa: CASSVGQGINEQFF
j_gene: TRBJ1-1; d_gene: -; v_gene: TRBV25-1; abundance: -; CDR3nt: TGTGCCAGCACGCGGGGAAGGGGGAGCACTGAAGCTTTCTTT; CDR3aa: CASTRGRGSTEAFF
j_gene: TRBJ1-5; d_gene: TRBD1; v_gene: TRBV29-1; abundance: -; CDR3nt: TGCAGCGTTGGACAGGGGGTCAATCAGCCCCAGCATTTT; CDR3aa: CSVGQGVNQPQHF
j_gene: TRBJ2-1; d_gene: TRBD2; v_gene: TRBV29-1; abundance: -; CDR3nt: TGCAGCGTTGAAGATCGGCTAGCGGGAACCTACAATGAGCAGTTCTTC; CDR3aa: CSVEDRLAGTYNEQFF
j_gene: TRBJ2-3; d_gene: TRBD2; v_gene: TRBV10-2; abundance: -; CDR3nt: TGCGCCAGCAGCCGATGGACTAGCAATGAAGATACGCAGTATTTT; CDR3aa: CASSRWTSNEDTQYF
j_gene: TRBJ2-1; d_gene: TRBD2; v_gene: TRBV3-1; abundance: -; CDR3nt: TGTGCCAGCAGCCAAGAAGGACTAGCGATTTCGTACAATGAGCAGTTCTTC; CDR3aa: CASSQEGLAISYNEQFF
j_gene: TRBJ2-7; d_gene: TRBD2; v_gene: TRBV11-1; abundance: once; CDR3nt: TGTGCCAGCAGCTCCACAGGCGGCGGGAGCTACGAGCAGTACTTC; CDR3aa: CASSSTGGGSYEQYF
j_gene: TRBJ2-1; d_gene: TRBD2; v_gene: TRBV6-5; abundance: -; CDR3nt: TGTGCCAGCAGTTACTCGATCGGCGGGAGGGGGGAATTCTTC; CDR3aa: CASSYSIGGRGEFF
j_gene: TRBJ1-6; d_gene: TRBD1; v_gene: TRBV5-6; abundance: -; CDR3nt: TGTGCCAGCAGCCTGGGACAGGGGGATTCACCCCTCCACTTT; CDR3aa: CASSLGQGDSPLHF
j_gene: TRBJ1-5; d_gene: -; v_gene: TRBV29-1; abundance: -; CDR3nt: TGCAGCGTTGAAGCGGGTTACAATCAGCCCCAGCATTTT; CDR3aa: CSVEAGYNQPQHF
j_gene: TRBJ2-1; d_gene: -; v_gene: TRBV15; abundance: -; CDR3nt: TGTGCCACCAGCAGAGATGGGAGGGGGCGCACGGGTGAGCAGTTCTTC; CDR3aa: CATSRDGRGRTGEQFF
j_gene: TRBJ2-1; d_gene: TRBD2; v_gene: TRBV9; abundance: -; CDR3nt: TGTGCCAGCAGCGTAGGGGGTAGCGGGAGCTACAATGAGCAGTTCTTC; CDR3aa: CASSVGGSGSYNEQFF
j_gene: TRBJ2-4; d_gene: -; v_gene: TRBV9; abundance: -; CDR3nt: TGTGCCAGCAGCGTAGGACTAGCCAAAAACATTCAGTACTTC; CDR3aa: CASSVGLAKNIQYF
j_gene: TRBJ2-5; d_gene: -; v_gene: TRBV30; abundance: few; CDR3nt: TGTGCCTGGAGTGTATTGGAGACCCAGTACTTC; CDR3aa: CAWSVLETQYF
j_gene: TRBJ2-7; d_gene: -; v_gene: TRBV19; abundance: -; CDR3nt: TGTGCCAGTAGACAACAGGGGACTGCCCTCGAGCAGTACTTC; CDR3aa: CASRQQGTALEQYF
j_gene: TRBJ2-1; d_gene: TRBD2; v_gene: TRBV30; abundance: -; CDR3nt: TGTGCCTGGAGTACGCGGGGGGGTAGTGTGCAGTTCTTC; CDR3aa: CAWSTRGGSVQFF
j_gene: TRBJ2-7; d_gene: TRBD2; v_gene: TRBV5-1; abundance: -; CDR3nt: TGCGCCAGCAGCTTGGCCGGGACTAGCGGGAGTGAGCAGTACTTC; CDR3aa: CASSLAGTSGSEQYF
j_gene: TRBJ1-3; d_gene: -; v_gene: TRBV20-1; abundance: once; CDR3nt: TGCAGTGCTGGCGGGGGAATTAGGGGAAACACCATATATTTT; CDR3aa: CSAGGGIRGNTIYF